The clone carrying this T cell receptor beta chain was counted at least ten times. Unique molecular identifiers were incorporated into the prepared TCRbeta library. TCRdb recomputed calls from the PCR reads with MiXCR, one row per CDR3 protein. Among 500,000 or so distinct CDR3 sequences listed, approximately 32% were seen once. The entry originates in a study of T-cell reconstitution after alpha-beta-depleted transplantation in children. V was clipped by 4 bases and J by 1 base, with 10 bases between them. The CDR3 has 14 amino acids. Germline V gene data show CDR1 as LGHNA and CDR2 as YSLEER. The sequence was collected from a human donor who donated a stem cell graft to a child with aplastic anemia. The sequencing used PBMCs from the stem cell graft donor, collected from the stem cell graft. The chain couples TRBV4-3 to TRBJ1-1, with unresolved D. The CDR3 sequence is CASSPNLENTEAFF. The CDR3 nucleotides read TGCGCCAGCAGCCCGAACCTCGAGAACACTGAAGCTTTCTTT.